The clone carrying this TCR beta chain appeared a single time. Authors' analysis steps: Amplifying reference gene primers gave estimates of nucleated cell counts. TCRdb's table, derived via immunoSEQ multiplex PCR, lists solely in-frame clones and lacks some. V and J calls plus clone size are reproduced from that table; the DNA served to infer D and trimming. The table has around 20,000 clones, approximately 86% seen once. This sample was taken from a study of blood T cell repertoires in COVID-19. Study information: Specimens from acute and convalescent COVID-19 originated in the United States, Italy and Spain.

The sequence came from a man in his 70s with acute or convalescent COVID-19. The sequenced material came from peripheral blood.

The CDR3 sequence is CAIRPGLAEETQYF. The CDR3 region has the DNA TGTGCCATCAGGCCGGGACTAGCGGAAGAGACCCAGTACTTC. This chain uses TRBV10-3 with TRBJ2-5; 11 bases are shared with TRBD2. The CDR3 is 14 residues long. The germline CDR1 and CDR2 sequences are ENHRY and SYGVKD. Losses at the gene ends were 6 bases for V and 3 bases for J; bases not matched to a gene: 3.